A selection of T cell receptor beta chains follows, all from one sample in a study of tumour-infiltrating T cells in Burkitt lymphoma. Here immunoSEQ multiplex PCR was the method, and the copy in TCRdb shows in-frame clones only, minus some. This table holds approximately 46,000 clones, less than 35% found once. The specimen sequenced was tumor tissue. These receptors originate from a human donor with Burkitt lymphoma. Both conserved end residues are part of each CDR3.

V gene	J gene	CDR3 length	CDR3 protein
TRBV4-3	TRBJ2-3	14	CASSHRTPTDTQYF
TRBV11-3	TRBJ2-4	13	CASSTGAGDIQYF
TRBV11-2	TRBJ1-4	15	CASSPLPGRNEKLFF
TRBV10-3	TRBJ2-5	19	CAISEPRDRGTGGQETQYF
TRBV29-1	TRBJ2-1	15	CSVAYSGGAYNEQFF
TRBV5-1	TRBJ1-3	14	CASSPGQVGNTIYF
TRBV5-5	TRBJ2-2	15	CASSLDRGRTGELFF
TRBV7-6	TRBJ1-4	16	CASSPRTGDNNGKLFF
TRBV5-1	TRBJ1-2	16	CASSLVGPSKDYGYTF
TRBV11-2	TRBJ2-7	15	CASSSRTSVYYEQYF
TRBV18	TRBJ2-2	13	CASSPQQGKELFF
TRBV29-1	TRBJ2-2	14	CSVRPLRDTGELFF
TRBV4-3	TRBJ2-5	15	CASSPRARGGETQYF
TRBV2	TRBJ2-3	13	CASSMDQRGTQYF
TRBV7-9	TRBJ2-7	14	CASSFRSPSYEQYF
TRBV5-1	TRBJ2-6	18	CASSLYTVSLSGANVLTF
TRBV6-1	TRBJ2-1	14	CASSVRDRDGEQFF
TRBV4-2	TRBJ2-7	16	CASSQGLAGASYEQYF
TRBV19	TRBJ2-3	11	CASSKADTQYF
TRBV7-2	TRBJ2-3	16	CASSLNPGSFGDTQYF
TRBV7-2	TRBJ1-2	14	CASSPDPGPWGYTF
TRBV15	TRBJ2-3	17	CATSRDLRGGYAGTQYF
TRBV5-4	TRBJ1-6	16	CASSPDPGADNSPLHF
TRBV7-2	TRBJ1-3	15	CASSLGTRVGNTIYF
TRBV4-2	TRBJ1-2	16	CASSQDRRREHYGYTF
TRBV5-1	TRBJ1-5	15	CASSLEGGSHLAQHF
TRBV19	TRBJ2-7	14	CASSIQSGVHEQYF
TRBV5-6	TRBJ2-7	14	CASSLAGRSYEQYF
TRBV19	TRBJ2-2	13	CASSRRSGGELFF
TRBV5-1	TRBJ2-3	16	CASSLGLGTGADTQYF
TRBV6-6	TRBJ1-5	14	CASNARGEGQPQHF
TRBV18	TRBJ1-2	13	CASSPQSGYGYTF
TRBV4-1	TRBJ1-2	16	CASSQDVGTGNYGYTF
TRBV19	TRBJ1-2	14	CASGDRGRGYGYTF
TRBV6-6	TRBJ1-6	12	CASSYLGIRLHF
TRBV9	TRBJ1-6	15	CASSVEQGSASPLHF
TRBV27	TRBJ1-6	17	CASSLLGSALVGSPLHF
TRBV6-6	TRBJ1-6	9	CASSSPLHF
TRBV6-5	TRBJ2-7	15	CASSNDRDSLYEQYF
TRBV4-1	TRBJ2-7	15	CASSQDALGAYEQYF
TRBV4-1	TRBJ1-6	15	CASSTDRGSNSPLHF
TRBV4-3	TRBJ2-3	15	CASSQGTSGRDTQYF
TRBV6-1	TRBJ1-4	14	CASSEGAPSGKLFF
TRBV5-5	TRBJ1-6	15	CASSALGRGASPLHF
TRBV29-1	-	13	CSALKDRSYEQYF
TRBV5-6	TRBJ1-4	15	CASSRTGGEDEKLFF
TRBV27	TRBJ1-2	14	CASSLWSGAGGYTF
TRBV5-1	TRBJ2-5	14	CASSQLAGAETQYF
TRBV5-1	TRBJ1-1	15	CASSSSGGMNTEAFF
TRBV13	TRBJ2-3	15	CASSNSGGAADTQYF
TRBV19	TRBJ1-2	16	CASSTSRLDRLYGYTF
TRBV5-1	TRBJ2-6	15	CASSFGRSGANVLTF
TRBV7-2	TRBJ2-5	13	CASSRTGQETQYF
TRBV9	TRBJ1-2	16	CASSVETGTGVSGYTF